Listed below are T cell receptor beta chains from one sample, sequenced in a study of PD-L1 blockade in urothelial cancer. The protocol was immunoSEQ multiplex PCR, while the TCRdb copy is restricted to in-frame clones and leaves out a portion. The sample includes under 55,000 clones, more than 75% seen only once; the top ten take less than 15%. The sample here was PBMCs, taken around atezolizumab (anti-PD-L1) treatment. The receptors stem from a man aged 60 to 75 with urothelial cancer. Both conserved end residues are part of each CDR3. Each record gives: clone size, J gene, D gene, V gene, CDR3 protein, CDR3 DNA. A D gene is named only where the DNA matches it firmly. Part of the rows lack a size; the others show once, few, many or a class for expanded clones.

>once|TRBJ2-7|NA|TRBV5-8
CASSLHGQGPPLSYEQYF
TGTGCCAGCAGCTTGCACGGGCAGGGCCCCCCTCTCTCCTACGAGCAGTACTTC
>NA|TRBJ2-1|TRBD2|TRBV27
CASSPRAGGRYNEQFF
TGTGCCAGCAGTCCGAGAGCGGGAGGGCGATACAATGAGCAGTTCTTC
>NA|TRBJ1-4|NA|TRBV5-1
CASSSGPKGGEKLFF
TGCGCCAGCAGCTCCGGACCGAAAGGAGGTGAAAAACTGTTTTTT
>NA|TRBJ1-2|NA|TRBV28
CASRTTGTNYGYTF
TGTGCCAGCAGGACGACAGGAACTAACTATGGCTACACCTTC
>NA|TRBJ2-1|TRBD2|TRBV30
CAWSHGTSVYNEQFF
TGTGCCTGGAGCCATGGGACTAGCGTGTACAATGAGCAGTTCTTC
>NA|TRBJ2-5|TRBD2|TRBV5-1
CASSLTSGNQETQYF
TGCGCCAGCAGCTTGACTAGCGGGAACCAAGAGACCCAGTACTTC
>NA|TRBJ2-3|NA|TRBV28
CASSLSPGMGTSTDTQYF
TGTGCCAGCAGTTTATCGCCCGGTATGGGGACTAGCACAGATACGCAGTATTTT
>NA|TRBJ1-3|NA|TRBV28
CASSPPLAGSSGNTIYF
TGTGCCAGCAGTCCACCCCTCGCAGGCAGCTCTGGAAACACCATATATTTT
>NA|TRBJ1-4|TRBD1|TRBV7-2
CASSPTGTNEKLFF
TGTGCCAGCAGCCCGACAGGGACTAATGAAAAACTGTTTTTT
>once|TRBJ1-1|NA|TRBV11-1
CASSATGPTEAFF
TGTGCCAGCAGCGCGACAGGACCCACTGAAGCTTTCTTT
>NA|TRBJ2-6|NA|TRBV2
CASSRVSGANVLTF
TGTGCCAGCAGCAGGGTTTCTGGGGCCAACGTCCTGACTTTC
>NA|TRBJ1-1|NA|TRBV11-2
CASSETQRPNTEAFF
TGTGCCAGCAGCGAAACCCAGCGCCCGAACACTGAAGCTTTCTTT
>NA|TRBJ1-1|NA|TRBV10-3
CAISRGTGTEAFF
TGTGCCATCAGCCGGGGGACGGGCACTGAAGCTTTCTTT
>NA|TRBJ2-1|TRBD1|TRBV19
CASSMSLDRGSNEQFF
TGTGCCAGTAGTATGTCACTCGACAGGGGATCGAATGAGCAGTTCTTC
>NA|TRBJ1-3|TRBD1|TRBV28
CASSLTGPHSGNTIYF
TGTGCCAGCAGCTTGACAGGGCCCCACTCTGGAAACACCATATATTTT
>NA|TRBJ1-2|TRBD1|TRBV2
CASGTEYGYTF
TGTGCCAGCGGGACAGAGTATGGCTACACCTTC
>NA|TRBJ1-1|NA|TRBV18
CASSPRAGRDEAFF
TGTGCCAGCTCACCGAGGGCAGGGCGGGATGAAGCTTTCTTT
>NA|TRBJ2-1|TRBD2|TRBV28
CASSLLSSGRVFNEQFF
TGTGCCAGCAGTTTATTGTCTAGCGGGAGGGTTTTCAATGAGCAGTTCTTC
>NA|TRBJ2-3|NA|TRBV19
CASQRQGLTDTQYF
TGTGCCAGCCAGAGGCAGGGACTCACAGATACGCAGTATTTT
>NA|TRBJ1-2|TRBD1|TRBV29-1
CSVAQGEGYTF
TGCAGCGTTGCCCAGGGGGAAGGCTACACCTTC
>NA|TRBJ2-7|TRBD1|TRBV18
CASSPRTGVDEQYF
TGTGCCAGCTCACCAAGGACAGGGGTTGACGAGCAGTACTTC
>NA|TRBJ1-2|TRBD1|TRBV11-2
CASSATSGTGRGIGGYTF
TGTGCCAGCAGCGCTACCTCCGGGACAGGCCGTGGGATAGGTGGCTACACCTTC
>NA|TRBJ2-7|TRBD2|TRBV30
CASQPGLAGSYEQYF
TGTGCCTCACAACCGGGACTAGCGGGCTCCTACGAGCAGTACTTC
>NA|TRBJ2-5|NA|TRBV14
CASSQDYRVEGTQYF
TGTGCCAGCAGCCAAGATTACAGGGTAGAGGGGACCCAGTACTTC
>NA|TRBJ1-1|NA|TRBV27
CASSYSRVGAEAFF
TGTGCCAGCAGTTATAGCAGGGTTGGGGCTGAAGCTTTCTTT
>NA|TRBJ2-1|TRBD2|TRBV7-2
CASSPLVAGSYNEQFF
TGTGCCAGCAGCCCTCTGGTAGCGGGGAGCTACAATGAGCAGTTCTTC
>NA|TRBJ2-7|TRBD1|TRBV2
CASRETGTYEQYF
TGTGCCAGCAGGGAGACAGGGACCTACGAGCAGTACTTC
>once|TRBJ2-3|NA|TRBV5-1
CASSLVERVTDTQYF
TGCGCCAGCAGCTTGGTCGAACGGGTCACAGATACGCAGTATTTT
>NA|TRBJ1-5|NA|TRBV7-9
CASSLEGVQPQHF
TGTGCCAGCAGCTTAGAAGGGGTTCAGCCCCAGCATTTT
>NA|TRBJ2-1|NA|TRBV5-1
CASSLGGGGPSYNEQFF
TGCGCCAGCAGCTTGGGGGGCGGCGGTCCCTCCTACAATGAGCAGTTCTTC
>NA|TRBJ2-3|NA|TRBV19
CASSRERPDTQYF
TGTGCCAGTAGCCGGGAGAGGCCAGATACGCAGTATTTT
>NA|TRBJ2-3|TRBD2|TRBV5-1
CASSPGTSSSTDTQYF
TGCGCCAGCAGCCCGGGGACTAGCAGCAGCACAGATACGCAGTATTTT
>NA|TRBJ2-7|NA|TRBV29-1
CSVGLLYEQYF
TGCAGCGTTGGACTCCTCTACGAGCAGTACTTC
>NA|TRBJ1-6|NA|TRBV11-2
CASSFRGGENSPLHF
TGTGCCAGCAGCTTTAGGGGGGGCGAGAATTCACCCCTCCACTTT
>NA|TRBJ2-2|TRBD2|TRBV18
CASSPPGGTLNTGELFF
TGTGCCAGCTCACCACCGGGGGGGACCCTGAACACCGGGGAGCTGTTTTTT
>NA|TRBJ2-1|NA|TRBV10-3
CAIGHEQFF
TGTGCCATCGGGCATGAGCAGTTCTTC
>once|TRBJ2-3|TRBD2|TRBV7-9
CASSLATSGTDTQYF
TGTGCCAGCAGCTTAGCTACTAGCGGCACAGATACGCAGTATTTT
>NA|TRBJ2-7|NA|TRBV10-3
CAILSTATYEQYF
TGTGCCATCTTATCGACAGCCACCTACGAGCAGTACTTC